The T cell receptor beta chain under discussion was sequenced for a study of regulatory dendritic cells for organ transplantation. Study-wide context: On day 6, the dendritic cells were exposed to LPS.

Sorted subsets were CFSE-labeled and cultured around five days with allogeneic dendritic cells. FACS sorted CD4+ or CD8+ T cells into CD45RA+ naive and CD45RO+ memory. Study-wide findings and caveats: Mature dendritic cells appeared to drive more memory CD8+ clonal expansion than regulatory ones.

Clones were sequenced by immunoSEQ multiplex PCR, and TCRdb holds only the in-frame ones, with some missing. The sample lists approximately 10,000 clones; about 75% were seen once. Of note for this clone: Its antigen is not known.

Germline trimming cut 5 bases from V and 3 bases from J; bases unmatched to any gene: 17. Germline assignment: CDR1 MGHRA and CDR2 YSYEKL. CDR3 length: 19 amino acids. V is TRBV4-1 and J is TRBJ2-4, with TRBD1 matching over 9 bases. Sequenced material: memory CD4+ T cells from blood cultured with regulatory dendritic cells. The subset: CD45RO+ memory T cells. The receptor was derived from a human donor in good health. CDR3 nucleotide sequence: TGCGCCAGCAGCGACTCAAACCACGGGACAGGGCTCTTCAAAAACATTCAGTACTTC. Its protein product is CASSDSNHGTGLFKNIQYF.